Listed below are T cell receptor beta chains from one sample, sequenced in a study of T cell responses to AZD1222 COVID-19 vaccine. Sequenced by immunoSEQ multiplex PCR; TCRdb stores in-frame clones only, minus some. The sample shows about 110,000 clones, less than 95% of them seen only once. The sequencing used peripheral blood, collected 28 days after the second AZD1222 dose. These receptors were taken from an adult who received the AZD1222 COVID-19 vaccine. The CDR3 runs from the conserved cysteine through the conserved F or W. Fields, in order: clone size, V gene, D gene, J gene, CDR3 DNA, CDR3 protein. A D gene is named only where the DNA matches it firmly. The listing skips clone size in some rows; elsewhere it reads once, few, many or a size class.

NA	TRBV18	TRBD1	TRBJ1-5	TGTGCCAGCTCACCCCAGGGGGAAGGGGCCAATCAGCCCCAGCATTTT	CASSPQGEGANQPQHF
NA	TRBV24-1	NA	TRBJ2-7	TGTGCCACCAGTGTGGGAAGTACCTACGAGCAGTACTTC	CATSVGSTYEQYF
NA	TRBV10-3	NA	TRBJ2-7	TGTGCCTCAAAACCCGTAGGGCAGTACTTC	CASKPVGQYF
NA	TRBV7-2	NA	TRBJ2-7	TGTGCCAGCAGCTTAAGGGACATCTCCTACGAGCAGTACTTC	CASSLRDISYEQYF
NA	TRBV6-2/TRBV6-3	NA	TRBJ2-7	TGTGCCAGCAGTCCCGGGACCGTTGGCGAGCAGTACTTC	CASSPGTVGEQYF
NA	TRBV7-9	NA	TRBJ1-2	TGTGCCAGCAGCTTAGGGGGCAGGGTCCATGCGTGCTACACCTTC	CASSLGGRVHACYTF
NA	TRBV5-4	NA	TRBJ2-7	TGTGCCAGCAGCCCCCTCGGGCTCTCCTACGAGCAGTACTTC	CASSPLGLSYEQYF
NA	TRBV7-2	NA	TRBJ1-6	TGTGCCAGCAGCCCTGGACGGTCGTCTAATTCACCCCTCCACTTT	CASSPGRSSNSPLHF
NA	TRBV3-1/TRBV3-2	TRBD2	TRBJ2-7	TGTGCCAGCAGCCAAGGGACTAGCGATCAGAGGGTTTCATACTTC	CASSQGTSDQRVSYF
NA	TRBV29-1	NA	TRBJ1-1	TGCAGCGTTGGGCCCCCAGGGGATGGGGAAGCTTTCTTT	CSVGPPGDGEAFF
NA	TRBV19	NA	TRBJ2-7	TGTGCCAGTAGTATCAGCAGGGGGGGTATGGAGCAGTACTTC	CASSISRGGMEQYF
NA	TRBV19	NA	TRBJ1-1	TGTGCCAGTAGTCAGGGATACATGAACACTGAAGCTTTCTTT	CASSQGYMNTEAFF
once	TRBV9	NA	TRBJ2-3	TGTGCCAGCAGCGTGGGGGTCGCAGATACGCAGTATTTT	CASSVGVADTQYF
NA	TRBV7-9	NA	TRBJ2-5	TGTGCCAGCAGCTTATCGTCAGGGAGCGAGACCCAGTACTTC	CASSLSSGSETQYF
NA	TRBV5-1	NA	TRBJ2-2	TGCGCCAGCCACAATCCGTGGAATTCGAACACCGGGGAGCTGTTTTTT	CASHNPWNSNTGELFF
NA	TRBV7-6	NA	TRBJ1-5	TGTGCCAGCAGCTTAGTTTCTGGTTTTGGGCAGCCCCAGCATTTT	CASSLVSGFGQPQHF
few	TRBV11-2	NA	TRBJ1-1	TGTGCCAGCAGCTTATCGGTAGGGGCCACTGAAGCTTTCTTT	CASSLSVGATEAFF
NA	TRBV7-8	NA	TRBJ2-7	TGTGCCAGCAGCTTAGAACAGGGATATTTCTACGAGCAGTACTTC	CASSLEQGYFYEQYF
NA	TRBV29-1	TRBD1	TRBJ1-2	TGCAGCGTTGACAGACAGGGGGCCTATGGCTACACCTTC	CSVDRQGAYGYTF
once	TRBV7-8	NA	TRBJ1-1	TGTGCCAGCAGCTTACCACGTCAGAACACTGAAGCTTTCTTT	CASSLPRQNTEAFF
NA	TRBV27	NA	TRBJ2-1	TGTGCCAGCAGTCCCCTCGGGGTGAAGGACTTTTCCCCTAGTGAGCAGTTCTTC	CASSPLGVKDFSPSEQFF
NA	TRBV6-2/TRBV6-3	NA	TRBJ1-5	TGTGCCAGCAGTTACTCGGGGGGGGTCCAGCCCCAGCATTTT	CASSYSGGVQPQHF
NA	TRBV27	NA	TRBJ1-2	TGTGCCAGCAGTTTAAACCAGGGGTTTGGCTACACCTTC	CASSLNQGFGYTF
NA	TRBV20-1	NA	TRBJ2-7	TGCAGTGCTAGGCTAGGGAGCGAGCAGTACTTC	CSARLGSEQYF
NA	TRBV5-4	NA	TRBJ2-5	TGTGCCAGCAGCTCTGCGGGGGCTAACCAAGAGACCCAGTACTTC	CASSSAGANQETQYF
NA	TRBV5-1	TRBD2	TRBJ2-5	TGCGCCAGCAGCTTCCCCGGGACTAGCTCGGAGACCCAGTACTTC	CASSFPGTSSETQYF
NA	TRBV3-1/TRBV3-2	TRBD1	TRBJ2-7	TGTGCCAGCAGCCAAGAGGGACAGGTTGTTTTC	CASSQEGQVVF
once	TRBV19	NA	TRBJ1-1	TGTGCCAGTAAAATGGAGGGCAGCACTGAAGCTTTCTTT	CASKMEGSTEAFF
NA	TRBV2	TRBD1	TRBJ1-2	TGTGCCAGCAGGGGCCCGCAGGGGGTCGTTCTAACCTATGGCTACACCTTC	CASRGPQGVVLTYGYTF
NA	TRBV7-2	NA	TRBJ1-6	TGTGCCAGCAGCGCGCCAGGGCTCTATAATTCACCCCTCCACTTT	CASSAPGLYNSPLHF
NA	TRBV11-1	NA	TRBJ1-2	TGTGCCAGCAGTTTTCCGGGGACGTATGGCTACACCTTC	CASSFPGTYGYTF
few	TRBV27	TRBD2	TRBJ2-1	TGTGCCAGCAGTAAAGGGACTACATCCAATGAGCAGTTCTTC	CASSKGTTSNEQFF
NA	TRBV12-5	NA	TRBJ1-5	TGTGCTAGTGGTTTTGGGGGATATCAGCCCCAGCATTTT	CASGFGGYQPQHF
NA	TRBV5-4	TRBD1	TRBJ2-3	TGTGCCAGCAGCTCCGGGACAGGGGAGGCGGGGGTCACAGATACGCAGTATTTT	CASSSGTGEAGVTDTQYF
NA	TRBV5-1	NA	TRBJ2-3	TGCGCCAGCAGCTTATCGCAGTTTTCAGATACGCAGTATTTT	CASSLSQFSDTQYF
NA	TRBV6-5	NA	TRBJ2-1	TGTGCCAGCAGACCCGACAGGAGCTCCTACAATGAGCAGTTCTTC	CASRPDRSSYNEQFF
NA	TRBV11-3	TRBD1	TRBJ1-6	TGTGCCAGCAGCCAGGGACAGGGGACGAATTCACCCCTCCACTTT	CASSQGQGTNSPLHF
NA	TRBV7-9	NA	TRBJ2-1	TGTGCCAGCAGCTTAGCAGGGGGACTCTACAATGAGCAGTTCTTC	CASSLAGGLYNEQFF
few	TRBV30	TRBD1	TRBJ2-7	TGTGCCTGGAGTGCAACGGACAGGTTCTACGAGCAGTACTTC	CAWSATDRFYEQYF
once	TRBV9	NA	TRBJ2-3	TGTGCCAGCAGCTCTATCAGCACAGATACGCAGTATTTT	CASSSISTDTQYF
NA	TRBV18	NA	TRBJ1-4	TGTGCCAGCTCACCCGCGGGCAGGGGAGGAGAAAAACTGTTTTTT	CASSPAGRGGEKLFF
NA	TRBV29-1	TRBD2	TRBJ2-1	TGCAGCGCTCAGCGGGGACCCCGGAGTGAGCAGTTCTTC	CSAQRGPRSEQFF
NA	TRBV6-1	NA	TRBJ2-7	TGTGCCAGCAGTGAAAGCGCCGGTAACGGCGAGCAGTACTTC	CASSESAGNGEQYF
NA	TRBV4-2	NA	TRBJ2-7	TGTGCCAGCAGCCAAGATTGGCAGGGGGGACTCTACGAGCAGTACTTC	CASSQDWQGGLYEQYF
NA	TRBV4-3	NA	TRBJ1-6	TGCGCCAGCAGCCAACAGGGGAATTCACCCCTCCACTTT	CASSQQGNSPLHF
NA	TRBV19	NA	TRBJ2-5	TGTGCCAGTAGTCGGGGACTTCAAGAGACCCAGTACTTC	CASSRGLQETQYF
NA	TRBV9	TRBD1	TRBJ2-7	TGTGCCAGCAGCGTAGGGGGACAGTACTCCTACGAGCAGTACTTC	CASSVGGQYSYEQYF
few	TRBV27	NA	TRBJ2-1	TGTGCCAGCAGTTCCCCCGTCGCGGGGAACTACAATGAGCAGTTCTTC	CASSSPVAGNYNEQFF
NA	TRBV4-1	TRBD2	TRBJ2-7	TGCGCCAGCAGCCAGGGAGCGGGGAACTCCTACGAGCAGTACTTC	CASSQGAGNSYEQYF
once	TRBV7-3	TRBD1	TRBJ2-1	TGTGCCAGCAGCTCGACAGGGAGTCACAATGAGCAGTTCTTC	CASSSTGSHNEQFF
NA	TRBV7-3	NA	TRBJ1-1	TGTGCCAGCAGCTTACATGGAGGCGGTTTCATGAACACTGAAGCTTTCTTT	CASSLHGGGFMNTEAFF
NA	TRBV6-1	TRBD1	TRBJ2-3	TGTGCCAGCAGTGAATTCCGGACAGGGGATGCAGATACGCAGTATTTT	CASSEFRTGDADTQYF
NA	TRBV7-9	NA	TRBJ2-5	TGTGCCTCCTGGGACCCGGATGGGGGAGAGACCCAGTACTTC	CASWDPDGGETQYF
NA	TRBV12-3/TRBV12-4	NA	TRBJ1-6	TGTGCCAGCAGTTTATGGGATAATTCACCCCTCCACTTT	CASSLWDNSPLHF
NA	TRBV19	TRBD1	TRBJ1-5	TGTGCCAGTAGTATCTCCGCGACAGGGTTGAATCAGCCCCAGCATTTT	CASSISATGLNQPQHF
once	TRBV5-4	NA	TRBJ2-7	TGTGCCAGCAGCTTGGCAGGACAGTTGAGTGGCTACGAGCAGTACTTC	CASSLAGQLSGYEQYF